These 6 T cell receptor beta chains originate from one sample sequenced in a study of OX40 agonist ivuxolimab in advanced cancers. The receptor library was made with the immunoSEQ multiplex PCR assay. Sourced from immuneACCESS, this table was stored by TCRdb with only in-frame sequences that have V and J called. A share of the clones is absent; for the studies checked, an unresolved V gene accounts for under half, and the remainder has no known explanation. The sample profile shows under 50,000 clones; about 90% of them were found once. The ten largest clones capture approximately 0.39% of the sample. This specimen was CD4+ or CD8+ T cells sorted from blood, taken in a trial of the OX40 agonist ivuxolimab. All receptors come from an adult with an advanced solid tumor such as melanoma, head and neck, liver or kidney cancer.

This sequence joins TRBV5-1 and TRBJ1-5; the D gene is possibly TRBD1 (5 bases). The CDR3 extends over 14 amino acids. V dropped 7 bases and J dropped 2 bases, with 13 bases sitting between them. Per the germline V gene, CDR1 is SGHRS and CDR2 is YFSETQ. The DNA for the CDR3 is TGCGCCAGCTCCCGGGGGGATGGCAATCAGCCCCAGCATTTT. This codes for CASSRGDGNQPQHF. Supplemented by reference TRBV5-1 and TRBJ1-5, the full variable domain reads KAGVTQTPRYLIKTRGQQVTLSCSPISGHRSVSWYQQTPGQGLQFLFEYFSETQRNKGNFPGRFSGRQFSNSRSEMNVSTLELGDSALYLCASSRGDGNQPQHFGDGTRLSIL.

The chain employs TRBV7-8 and TRBJ1-1; D remains unclear. This CDR3 contains 14 residues. The V gene's germline CDR1 is SGHVS and CDR2 FQNEAQ. The V gene lost 3 bases and the J gene lost 1 base, with 9 bases spanning the gap. The CDR3 DNA is TGTGCCAGCAGCTTTAAAAGGTGGAACACTGAAGCTTTCTTT. Amino acids: CASSFKRWNTEAFF.

The chain uses TRBV19 and TRBJ1-2, with 8 bases aligning to TRBD1. CDR1 is LNHDA, CDR2 SQIVND, per germline (reference sequence). With 10 bases clipped from V and 4 bases from J, the junction kept 11 bases outside the gene matches. The CDR3 runs to 14 residues. CDR3 amino acids: CATTGQGAGYGYTF. The CDR3 DNA reads as TGTGCCACCACTGGGCAGGGGGCGGGCTATGGCTACACCTTC.

The CDR3 protein is CARGGGVGETQYF. The CDR3 DNA follows: TGTGCCCGCGGCGGGGGGGTAGGGGAGACCCAGTACTTC. The V gene is TRBV7-2, the J gene TRBJ2-5; 9 bases match TRBD2. This CDR3 spans 13 amino acids. Germline trimming cut 11 bases from V and 5 bases from J; bases unmatched to any gene: 9. Germline loops: CDR1 SGHTA, CDR2 FQGNSA.

The chain combines TRBV7-2 with TRBJ2-2; TRBD2 might be the D (5 bases). Trimming stripped 3 bases from V and 4 bases from J, with 9 bases between. Germline values: CDR1 SGHTA, CDR2 FQGNSA. The CDR3 totals 14 residues. The CDR3 is CASSFSSFTGELFF. In nucleotides, the CDR3 is TGTGCCAGCAGCTTTTCTAGCTTCACCGGGGAGCTGTTTTTT.

The chain joins TRBV9 to TRBJ1-3; D is possibly TRBD1 (5 bases). Between the trimmed V and J ends, which lost 5 bases and 0 bases, there was a span of 12 bases. Germline V gives CDR1 SGDLS, CDR2 YYNGEE. The CDR3 is 15 amino acids. The CDR3, as DNA: TGTGCCAGCAGGCGGGACGCCGACTCTGGAAACACCATATATTTT. Translation: CASRRDADSGNTIYF.